Listed here is a single T cell receptor (beta chain). Clones were sequenced by immunoSEQ multiplex PCR, and TCRdb holds only the in-frame ones, with some missing. The table shows about 52,000 clones, with 90% to 95% occurring only once. This record belongs to a study of T cell changes during pregnancy in multiple sclerosis. CDR1 and CDR2 from the germline V gene are LNHDA and SQIVND (reference sequence). V shed 3 bases, J shed 0 bases, and the junction held 7 bases outside the gene matches. The CDR3 runs 16 residues. The receptor comes from a female donor with multiple sclerosis, enrolled in a pregnancy study. This chain uses TRBV19 with TRBJ1-1, with 7 bases matching TRBD1. The sample consisted of CD4+ T cells from peripheral blood mononuclear cells, taken before pregnancy. The CDR3 loop is CASSIDTGAMNTEAFF. The CDR3 nucleotides read TGTGCCAGTAGTATCGATACAGGGGCCATGAACACTGAAGCTTTCTTT.